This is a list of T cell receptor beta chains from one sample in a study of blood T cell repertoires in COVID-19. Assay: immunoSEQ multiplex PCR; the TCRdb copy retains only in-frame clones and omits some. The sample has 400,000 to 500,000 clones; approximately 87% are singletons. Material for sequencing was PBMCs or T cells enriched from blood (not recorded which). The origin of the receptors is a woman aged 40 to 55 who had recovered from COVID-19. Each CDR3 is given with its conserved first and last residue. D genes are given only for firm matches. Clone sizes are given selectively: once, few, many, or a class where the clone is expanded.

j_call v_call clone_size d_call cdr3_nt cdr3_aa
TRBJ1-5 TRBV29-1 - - TGCAGCGTTTCTAACGGAGGGAATAGCAATCAGCCCCAGCATTTT CSVSNGGNSNQPQHF
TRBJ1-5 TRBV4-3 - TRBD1 TGCGCCAGCAGTCCGGACAGGGCTAGCAATCAGCCCCAGCATTTT CASSPDRASNQPQHF
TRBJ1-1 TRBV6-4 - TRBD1 TGTGCCAGCAGTGATAGAGGGGGCGTCGACGAAGCTTTCTTT CASSDRGGVDEAFF
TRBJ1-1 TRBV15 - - TGTGCCACCAGCAGAGACGGGGTCGTTAACACTGAAGCTTTCTTT CATSRDGVVNTEAFF
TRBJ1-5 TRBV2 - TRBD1 TGTGCCAGCAGTCGTGGACCTGCAGGGGGCTATCAGCCCCAGCATTTT CASSRGPAGGYQPQHF
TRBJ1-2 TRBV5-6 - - TGTGCCAGCAGCTTCTTGGGGTCGGACAGATATGGCTACACCTTC CASSFLGSDRYGYTF
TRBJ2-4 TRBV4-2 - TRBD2 TGTGCCAGCAGCCAAGGGCTAGCGGGAGAACGGAAAAGAAACATTCAGTACTTC CASSQGLAGERKRNIQYF
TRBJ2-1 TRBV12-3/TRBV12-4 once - TGTGCCAGTGCGCACAATGAGCAGTTCTTC CASAHNEQFF
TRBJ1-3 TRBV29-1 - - TGCAGCGCCAACCCTATGGGGCCTGGAAACACCATATATTTT CSANPMGPGNTIYF
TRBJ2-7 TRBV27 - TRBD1 TGTGCCAGCAGTCCGGCCGGACAGGTCTACGAGCAGTACTTC CASSPAGQVYEQYF
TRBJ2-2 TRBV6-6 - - TGTGCCAGCAGTTACTTTGGCAGCAGGAGGGAGCTGTTTTTT CASSYFGSRRELFF
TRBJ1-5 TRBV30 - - TGTGCCTGGAGTGGAACAAATAGCAATCAGCCCCAGCATTTT CAWSGTNSNQPQHF
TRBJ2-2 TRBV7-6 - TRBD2 TGTGCCAGCAGCTTAGGTGGCGGGAGGCCAACCGGGGAGCTGTTTTTT CASSLGGGRPTGELFF
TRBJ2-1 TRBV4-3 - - TGCGCCAGCAGCCAAGGATTTACAGGAGCATCCTACAATGAGCAGTTCTTC CASSQGFTGASYNEQFF
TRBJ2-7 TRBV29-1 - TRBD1 TGCAGCGTCCAAGGACAGGGGTCGGTCGACGAGCAGTACTTC CSVQGQGSVDEQYF
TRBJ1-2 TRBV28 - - TGTGCCAGCATGCTGGCCTCGAATCATGGCTACACCTTC CASMLASNHGYTF
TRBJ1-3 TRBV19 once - TGTGCCAGTAGTATCGGGCAGGGACTGATCTCTGGAAACACCATATATTTT CASSIGQGLISGNTIYF
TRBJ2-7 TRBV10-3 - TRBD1 TGTGCCAGCTCCGGGACAGGGATCTCTAAGGAGCAGTACTTC CASSGTGISKEQYF
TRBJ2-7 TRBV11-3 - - TGTGCCAGCAGCCTGAGAGGAGGTACGGGGGAGCAGTACTTC CASSLRGGTGEQYF
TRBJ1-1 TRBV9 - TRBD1 TGTGCCAGCAGCCCCCGAGGGACAGCGAACACTGAAGCTTTCTTT CASSPRGTANTEAFF
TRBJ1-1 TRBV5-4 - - TGTGCCAGCAGCTTGGCCTCGGCAGCGTCAACCACTGAAGCTTTCTTT CASSLASAASTTEAFF
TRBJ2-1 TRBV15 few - TGTGCCACCAGCAGAGATCTAGCCCTGGGGAATGAGCAGTTCTTC CATSRDLALGNEQFF
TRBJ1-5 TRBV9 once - TGTGCCAGCAGCCAGACAGTAGATCAGCCCCAGCATTTT CASSQTVDQPQHF
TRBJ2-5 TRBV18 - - TGTGCCAGCTCACCACCGGGAAGGGGGTCAGAGACCCAGTACTTC CASSPPGRGSETQYF
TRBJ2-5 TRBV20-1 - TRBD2 TGCAGTGCTAGTATGCGGGAGGGCAGTGGCCAAGAGACCCAGTACTTC CSASMREGSGQETQYF
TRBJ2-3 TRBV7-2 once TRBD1 TGTGCCAGCAGCTACCGGACAGGGAGCACAGATACGCAGTATTTT CASSYRTGSTDTQYF
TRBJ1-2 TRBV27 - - TGTGCCAGCAGTCCTGCCGGGAACTACTATGGCTACACCTTC CASSPAGNYYGYTF
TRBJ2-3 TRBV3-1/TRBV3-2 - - TGTGCCAGCAGCCAAGCCGTTCCCGGGAGAAGTGGGGGAGCGCCAGATACGCAGTATTTT CASSQAVPGRSGGAPDTQYF
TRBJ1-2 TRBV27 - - TGTGCCAGCAGTCGTTTCGGACAGAGCTGGAACTATGGCTACACCTTC CASSRFGQSWNYGYTF
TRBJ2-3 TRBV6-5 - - TGTGCCAGCAGTTACTCGAGGTCGGCGGGATATACGCAGTATTTT CASSYSRSAGYTQYF
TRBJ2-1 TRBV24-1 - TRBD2 TGTGCCACCAGTGCCACTAGCGGGCCATACAATGAGCAGTTCTTC CATSATSGPYNEQFF
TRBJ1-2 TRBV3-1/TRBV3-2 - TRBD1 TGTGCCAGCAGTCCCACCCGGGACAGTTACTATGGCTACACCTTC CASSPTRDSYYGYTF
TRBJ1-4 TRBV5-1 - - TGCGCCAGCAGCTCGATACAGGGTGGTGGGGAAAAACTGTTTTTT CASSSIQGGGEKLFF
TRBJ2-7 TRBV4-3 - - TGCGCCAGCAGCCAAGGCAGGGGCTCCTACGAGCAGTACTTC CASSQGRGSYEQYF
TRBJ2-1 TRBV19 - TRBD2 TGTGCCAGTAGTAGCACTATTGGCGGGAGCCACTACAATGAGCAGTTCTTC CASSSTIGGSHYNEQFF
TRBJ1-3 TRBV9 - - TGTGCCAGCAGCGTAGAGACAACTGGAAACACCATATATTTT CASSVETTGNTIYF
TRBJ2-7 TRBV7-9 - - TGTGCCAGCAGCAACACGAACGAGCAGTACTTC CASSNTNEQYF
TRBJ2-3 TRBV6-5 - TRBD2 TGTGCCAGCAGACGAGAAGCGGGAGGGTCAGATACGCAGTATTTT CASRREAGGSDTQYF
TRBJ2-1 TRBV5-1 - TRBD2 TGCGCCAGCAGCTTGGTTGGGACTAGCGACTACAATGAGCAGTTCTTC CASSLVGTSDYNEQFF
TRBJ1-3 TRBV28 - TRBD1 TGTGCCAGCAGTTCTACAGGGGAGCAAACTGGAAACACCATATATTTT CASSSTGEQTGNTIYF
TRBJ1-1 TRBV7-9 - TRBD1 TGTGCCAGCAGCTTAGGGGACAGGCAAAGTACTGAAGCTTTCTTT CASSLGDRQSTEAFF
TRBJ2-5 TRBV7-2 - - TGTGCCAGCAGCGGTAGAGGGGGTGGGGAGACCCAGTACTTC CASSGRGGGETQYF
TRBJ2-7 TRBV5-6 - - TGTGCCAGCAGCTTGGTCACTGCGTACGAGCAGTACTTC CASSLVTAYEQYF
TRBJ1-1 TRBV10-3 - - TGTGCCATCAGTGATTCTAGGGGTTTTAAAGCTTTCTTT CAISDSRGFKAFF
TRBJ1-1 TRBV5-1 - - TGCGCCAGCAGCCCTCGGTCACAGGCGAACACTGAAGCTTTCTTT CASSPRSQANTEAFF
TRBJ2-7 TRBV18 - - TGTGCCAGCTCCTTCGACAGTCCGTATATCTACGAGCAGTACTTC CASSFDSPYIYEQYF
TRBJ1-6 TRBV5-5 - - TGTGCCAGCAGCCTAACGGGGGATTCACCCCTCCACTTT CASSLTGDSPLHF
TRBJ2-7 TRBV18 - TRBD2 TGTGCCAGCTCACCGCAACTAGCGGTAACCTACGAGCAGTACTTC CASSPQLAVTYEQYF
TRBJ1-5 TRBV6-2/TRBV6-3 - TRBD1 TGTGCCAGCAGTTCGCGTTTGACAGGGAGCAATCAGCCCCAGCATTTT CASSSRLTGSNQPQHF
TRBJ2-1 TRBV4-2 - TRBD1 TGTGCCAGCAGCTACCGGGACAGGGGGGACAATGAGCAGTTCTTC CASSYRDRGDNEQFF
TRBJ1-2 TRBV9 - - TGTGCCAGCAGCCGTAGCCCGCCCGACGACAGATACTTATCTAACTATGGCTACACCTTC CASSRSPPDDRYLSNYGYTF
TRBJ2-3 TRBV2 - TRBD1 TGTGCCAGCCAGGACAGGGCTGTAGGAGATACGCAGTATTTT CASQDRAVGDTQYF
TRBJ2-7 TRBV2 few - TGTGCCAGCAGTGTAGGGGCAGGAGAGTACTTC CASSVGAGEYF
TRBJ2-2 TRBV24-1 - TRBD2 TGTGCCACCAGTGACGGGGGGACTAGCGGGAGGATCGGGGAGCTGTTTTTT CATSDGGTSGRIGELFF
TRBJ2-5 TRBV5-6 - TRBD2 TGTGCCAGCAGCTCCATCGGACTAGCGGGAGATCTGGAGACCCAGTACTTC CASSSIGLAGDLETQYF
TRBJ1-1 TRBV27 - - TGTGCCAGCAGTCTCACAGTGAACACTGAAGCTTTCTTT CASSLTVNTEAFF
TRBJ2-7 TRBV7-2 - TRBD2 TGTGCCAGCAGCTCCTCACGACTAGCGGGAGCCCACGAGCAGTACTTC CASSSSRLAGAHEQYF
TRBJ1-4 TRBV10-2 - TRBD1 TGCGCCAGCAGAACGGGACAGGGCCCCAGGAGTGAAAAACTGTTTTTT CASRTGQGPRSEKLFF
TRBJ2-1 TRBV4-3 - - TGCGCCAGCAGCCAAGTAGGGGCACCTCGTGAGGATGAGCAGTTCTTC CASSQVGAPREDEQFF